These T cell receptor beta chains were read from a single sample in a study of graft-versus-host responses after intestinal transplantation. The data were produced by immunoSEQ multiplex PCR, yet TCRdb's version contains in-frame clones alone and is incomplete. Counted here are about 21,000 clones, around two fifths occurring once; the ten biggest clones make up around 1.6%. This material consisted of alloreactive CD8+ T cells from a mixed lymphocyte reaction culture, taken before intestinal transplant. These receptors originate from a human patient who received an intestinal transplant. Each CDR3 is given with its conserved first and last residue.

V	J	CDR3
TRBV6-1	TRBJ1-3	CASSPRPSSRNTIYF
TRBV7-3	TRBJ2-1	CASSLDASSYNEQFF
TRBV18	TRBJ2-2	CASSPQGNTGELFF
TRBV5-6	TRBJ1-2	CASSFRLYGYTF
TRBV27	TRBJ2-1	CASSIYRDRPGLDSYNEQFF
TRBV28	TRBJ1-1	CASRGHGTPNTEAFF
TRBV10-2	TRBJ1-1	CASRMGVFTEAFF
TRBV2	TRBJ1-2	CASSRDSDYGYTF
TRBV18	TRBJ2-1	CASSPSVRPYNEQFF
TRBV2	TRBJ2-1	CASSDRQGTGVSYNEQFF
TRBV7-3	TRBJ2-1	CASSLTGPSGSLYNEQFF
TRBV27	TRBJ1-2	CASSLSGNYGYTF
TRBV5-1	TRBJ1-5	CASSLQGSNQPQHF
TRBV11-2	TRBJ2-7	CASSEILDEQYF
TRBV6-5	TRBJ2-7	CASSPQRGPYEQYF
TRBV6-1	TRBJ2-1	CASSELAGGNEQFF
TRBV5-1	TRBJ2-7	CASSPGTSGRAYSYEQYF
TRBV7-9	TRBJ1-5	CASSLGVGGLSNQPQHF
TRBV6-6	TRBJ1-2	CASRGDKIVYGYTF
TRBV27	TRBJ2-3	CASGLVSTDTQYF
TRBV9	TRBJ1-3	CASSVADHLTGVGNTIYF
TRBV4-1	TRBJ2-3	CASSHTITDTQYF
TRBV27	TRBJ1-2	CASSWTLRDGYTF
TRBV30	TRBJ2-2	CAWNGGLLFANTGELFF
TRBV2	TRBJ1-1	CASSWDRGGGTEAFF
TRBV30	TRBJ1-3	CAWSGNTIYF
TRBV7-9	TRBJ2-1	CASSGAAYNEQFF
TRBV2	TRBJ1-1	CASSEAQPSRTEAFF
TRBV10-1	TRBJ2-7	CASSHSGTISHEQYF
TRBV7-8	TRBJ2-5	CASSLVPRGSRGGQYF
TRBV9	TRBJ2-3	CASSVGSAGLSTDTQYF
TRBV19	TRBJ2-1	CASRGVAGGPEQFF
TRBV18	TRBJ2-7	CASSPGSATVYEQYF
TRBV11-2	TRBJ2-5	CASSLGFRLETQYF